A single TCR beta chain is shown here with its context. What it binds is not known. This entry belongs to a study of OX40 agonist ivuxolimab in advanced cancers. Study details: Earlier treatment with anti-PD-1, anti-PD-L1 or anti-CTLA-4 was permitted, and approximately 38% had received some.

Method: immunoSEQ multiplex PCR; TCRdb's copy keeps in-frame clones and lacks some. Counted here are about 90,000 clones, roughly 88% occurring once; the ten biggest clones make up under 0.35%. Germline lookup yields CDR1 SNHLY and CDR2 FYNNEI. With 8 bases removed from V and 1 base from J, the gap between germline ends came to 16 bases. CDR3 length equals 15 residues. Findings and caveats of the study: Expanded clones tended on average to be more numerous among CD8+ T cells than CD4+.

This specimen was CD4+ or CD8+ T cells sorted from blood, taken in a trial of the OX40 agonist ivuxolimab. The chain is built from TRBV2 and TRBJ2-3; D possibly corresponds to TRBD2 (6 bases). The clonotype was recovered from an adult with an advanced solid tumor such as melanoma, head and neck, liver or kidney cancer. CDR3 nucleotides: TGTGCCAGCGGAACGCGGGGAGCTGGCACAGATACGCAGTATTTT. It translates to CASGTRGAGTDTQYF.